The 5 T cell receptor beta chains given below trace back to one sample, sequenced in a study of beta chain features in type 1 diabetes. Study outcomes and limitations: Moderate yet significant TCRB CDR3 shortening was seen in Type 1 diabetes patients in all four CD4+ subsets.

TCRB transcripts that were expressed got sequenced, as all of the isolated RNA had been reverse transcribed. TCRdb's table, derived via immunoSEQ multiplex PCR, lists solely in-frame clones and lacks some. The table has some 640,000 clones, about 14% seen once; the top ten hold around 0.04%. These receptors' targets are unknown. The sequenced sample consisted of naive CD4+ T cells from blood. The receptor source for this set is a man between 18 and 35 years old with type 1 diabetes.

The DNA for the CDR3 is TGCAGCGTTGAATGGGGAGACACCTACGAGCAGTACTTC. As protein: CSVEWGDTYEQYF. The rearrangement uses TRBV29-1 and TRBJ2-7; TRBD2 is a possible D gene (5 bases). The CDR3 loop spans 13 amino acids. Looked up from germline, CDR1 is SQVTM and CDR2 is ANQGSEA. V was trimmed by 2 bases and J by 2 bases, leaving 10 bases between them.

This clone appeared a few times. The chain joins TRBV30 to TRBJ1-6; D not resolved. The V gene's germline CDR1 is GTSNPN and CDR2 SVGIG (reference sequence). V was clipped by 4 bases and J by 6 bases, with 4 bases between them. CDR3 length: 11 residues. The CDR3 region has the DNA TGTGCCTGGACAGCTAATTCACCCCTCCACTTT. Translated: CAWTANSPLHF.

CDR3 sequence reads: CASSPTSGRAVEQYF. CDR3 bases: TGTGCCAGCAGCCCAACTAGCGGGAGGGCCGTCGAGCAGTACTTC. The V and J genes are TRBV9 and TRBJ2-7, with 13 bases aligning to TRBD2. V shed 4 bases, J shed 6 bases, and the junction held 7 bases outside the gene matches. The CDR3 is made up of 15 amino acids. Per the germline V gene, CDR1 is SGDLS and CDR2 is YYNGEE.

This clone has a handful of counts. The gene calls are TRBV6-6 and TRBJ2-5; unclear D gene. The CDR3 is 14 residues long. In germline, CDR1 is MNHNY, CDR2 SVGAGI (reference sequence). The ends were cut back, 2 bases at V and 0 bases at J, with 7 bases in the middle. In nucleotides, the CDR3 is TGTGCCAGCAGTTACGGGCCGTACCAAGAGACCCAGTACTTC. This gives the protein CASSYGPYQETQYF.

V gene TRBV9 combines with J gene TRBJ2-1, with D maybe TRBD2 (6 bases). Trimming stripped 0 bases from V and 6 bases from J, with 7 bases between. The CDR3 runs to 13 residues. In germline, CDR1 is SGDLS, CDR2 YYNGEE. The CDR3, as DNA: TGTGCCAGCAGCGTAGGACTAGTCAATGAGCAGTTCTTC. Protein sequence: CASSVGLVNEQFF.